What follows describes a single T cell receptor beta chain. The libraries of TRB cDNA were constructed through 5' RACE using UMI labels. TCRdb re-called the 5' RACE reads and catalogs CDR3 proteins one per entry, DNA excluded. This table lists around 56,000 distinct CDR3 sequences. The sample comes from a study of CXCR3-negative and CXCR3-positive naive CD8 T cells. The specimen was naive CXCR3- CD8+ T cells from blood. The subset was: CD45RO-CCR7+CD27+CD95- naive CD8+ T cells lacking CXCR3 (TNR3-). The TCR was taken from a human donor in good health. Some clones in this sample may be carry-over from other donors' samples.

Here the CDR3 reads CSANDLDTQYF. The chain carries TRBV29-1 and TRBJ2-3. Germline V gives CDR1 SQVTM, CDR2 ANQGSEA. The CDR3 spans 11 residues.